What follows are 17 T cell receptor beta chains derived from one specimen sequenced in a study of blood T cell repertoires in COVID-19. Repertoires were generated with immunoSEQ multiplex PCR, while TCRdb's copy carries only in-frame clones and drops some. The sample includes about 250,000 clones, about 80% seen only once; the top ten take approximately 9.1%. Sequencing was performed on peripheral blood. The receptors shown here come from a man aged 80 or over with acute or convalescent COVID-19.

V usage is TRBV3-1 (or the pseudogene TRBV3-2) and J usage is TRBJ2-1, with TRBD2 matching over 8 bases. CDR1 is LGHDT, CDR2 YNNKEL, per germline (reference sequence). With V trimmed by 3 bases and J by 9 bases, 7 bases remained unmatched. CDR3 length equals 14 residues. The CDR3 is CASSQGTSRSEQFF. The CDR3 nucleotides are TGTGCCAGCAGCCAGGGGACTAGTAGGAGTGAGCAGTTCTTC.

The chain combines TRBV6-2 or TRBV6-3 with TRBJ1-5; D remains unclear. The germline V gene has CDR1 MNHEY and CDR2 SVGEGT. The CDR3 is 13 amino acids. V was clipped by 3 bases and J by 6 bases, with 9 bases between them. CDR3 DNA sequence: TGTGCCAGCAGTTATTCCCCGGGTCAGCCCCAGCATTTT. Translated, it gives CASSYSPGQPQHF.

The chain links TRBV5-1 to TRBJ2-1, with TRBD2 matching 13 bases. This CDR3 is built from 16 residues. CDR1 is SGHRS, CDR2 YFSETQ, per germline. Germline trimming cut 0 bases from V and 7 bases from J; bases unmatched to any gene: 4. The CDR3 sequence: CASSLGLAGGQNEQFF. In DNA, the CDR3 is TGCGCCAGCAGCTTGGGACTAGCGGGAGGTCAGAATGAGCAGTTCTTC.

The J gene is TRBJ1-6, the V gene TRBV5-1; TRBD1 agrees at 10 bases. In germline, CDR1 is SGHRS, CDR2 YFSETQ. This CDR3 region has 16 residues. The J segment lost 9 bases and the V segment lost 0 bases, leaving 6 bases of the junction unmatched. The CDR3 DNA reads as TGCGCCAGCAGCTTGGGAGTCCGGGACAGGGGTTCACCCCTCCACTTT. Protein sequence: CASSLGVRDRGSPLHF.

The V and J genes are TRBV7-9 and TRBJ1-4; D uncertain. The CDR3 is 13 residues long. V was trimmed by 0 bases and J by 8 bases, leaving 7 bases between them. From germline, CDR1 is SEHNR and CDR2 FQNEAQ (reference sequence). The CDR3 coding sequence is TGTGCCAGCAGCTTAGCAGCAGGCGAAAAACTGTTTTTT. Translating gives CASSLAAGEKLFF.

V is TRBV28 and J is TRBJ1-2, with 7 bases lining up with TRBD1. CDR1 and CDR2 (germline): MDHEN, SYDVKM. The J segment lost 4 bases and the V segment lost 4 bases, leaving 12 bases of the junction unmatched. CDR3 length: 16 residues. The CDR3 DNA sequence: TGTGCCAGCAGTTCCCCCGGAGGACAGGACATCTATGGCTACACCTTC. It is translated as CASSSPGGQDIYGYTF.

The V call is TRBV11-3, the J call TRBJ2-7; 11 nucleotides agree with TRBD2. Germline lookup yields CDR1 SGHNT and CDR2 YENEEA. The CDR3 covers 15 residues. V lost 5 bases to trimming and J lost 3 bases; unmatched junction nucleotides: 6. The CDR3 DNA reads as TGTGCCAGCAGCCCCGGGACTAGCGGCTACTACGAGCAGTACTTC. It yields the protein CASSPGTSGYYEQYF.

This clone was seen a handful of times. The chain is built from TRBV18 and TRBJ1-5, with a tentative D call TRBD1 (5 bases). This CDR3 has 15 residues. The V end was cut by 3 bases, the J end by 2 bases, with 11 bases between. In germline, CDR1 is KGHSH, CDR2 LQKENI. CDR3 DNA: TGTGCCAGCTCACCGGACCAGGGCGGCAATCAGCCCCAGCATTTT. Encoded protein: CASSPDQGGNQPQHF. The complete variable domain, with remaining parts taken from reference TRBV18 and TRBJ1-5, reads NAGVMQNPRHLVRRRGQEARLRCSPMKGHSHVYWYRQLPEEGLKFMVYLQKENIIDESGMPKERFSAEFPKEGPSILRIQQVVRGDSAAYFCASSPDQGGNQPQHFGDGTRLSIL.

The genes are TRBV30 and TRBJ2-1; unclear D gene. This CDR3 is 11 amino acids long. Per the germline V gene, CDR1 is GTSNPN and CDR2 is SVGIG (reference sequence). V was pared by 2 bases and J by 4 bases, with 3 bases between. CDR3 sequence reads: CAWSLYNEQFF. Written as DNA, the CDR3 is TGTGCCTGGAGTCTGTACAATGAGCAGTTCTTC.

This clone is a singleton in its sample. The chain couples TRBV10-1 to TRBJ2-7; possibly TRBD2 for D (5 bases). The CDR3 covers 14 residues. The germline V and J ends were trimmed by 4 bases and 0 bases, with 10 bases remaining between them. Germline assignment: CDR1 WNHNN and CDR2 SYGVQD (reference sequence). The CDR3 sequence: CASSADSDSYEQYF. DNA of the CDR3: TGCGCCAGCAGTGCGGATAGCGACTCCTACGAGCAGTACTTC.

V gene TRBV27 combines with J gene TRBJ2-4, with D perhaps matching TRBD1 (5 bases). The V and J ends lost 5 bases and 5 bases respectively, with 10 bases between them. The CDR3 is 13 residues long. The V gene's germline CDR1 is MNHEY and CDR2 SMNVEV (reference sequence). CDR3 region: CASSQGMENIQYF. CDR3 nucleotides: TGTGCCAGCAGTCAGGGAATGGAAAACATTCAGTACTTC.

The rearrangement uses TRBV18 and TRBJ2-2, with TRBD2 as a possible D gene (6 bases). The CDR3 consists of 16 residues. In germline, CDR1 is KGHSH, CDR2 LQKENI. Trimming pared 6 bases from V and 3 bases from J, leaving 17 bases between. The CDR3 loop is CASSLGGGRDTGELFF. The DNA for the CDR3 is TGTGCCAGCTCCCTAGGTGGAGGGCGTGACACCGGGGAGCTGTTTTTT. The full variable domain, completed using reference TRBV18 and TRBJ2-2, is NAGVMQNPRHLVRRRGQEARLRCSPMKGHSHVYWYRQLPEEGLKFMVYLQKENIIDESGMPKERFSAEFPKEGPSILRIQQVVRGDSAAYFCASSLGGGRDTGELFFGEGSRLTVL.

V is TRBV6-5 and J is TRBJ2-7, with 9 bases that match TRBD1. Germline CDR1 is MNHEY and CDR2 is SVGAGI. This CDR3 region has 15 residues. V dropped 2 bases and J dropped 4; count of bases not matched to a gene: 6. Here the CDR3 DNA reads TGTGCCAGCAGTTACCTTAGGACAGGGGCTTACGAGCAGTACTTC. Its protein is CASSYLRTGAYEQYF.

The chain uses TRBV6-1 and TRBJ1-2; D may be TRBD1 (5 bases). The length of the CDR3 is 15 residues. The V gene lost 2 bases and the J gene lost 4 bases, with 14 bases spanning the gap. The germline gives CDR1 MNHNS, CDR2 SASEGT. CDR3 sequence reads: CASSEPPGVSYGYTF. As DNA, the CDR3 is TGTGCCAGCAGTGAACCCCCGGGGGTAAGCTATGGCTACACCTTC.

This clone appeared many times. The chain recombines TRBV25-1 with TRBJ1-6; 11 nucleotides agree with TRBD1. Looked up from germline, CDR1 is MGHDK and CDR2 is SYGVNS. With V trimmed by 0 bases and J by 7 bases, 2 bases remained unmatched. This CDR3 contains 16 residues. This chain's CDR3 is CASSEYRDRGNSPLHF. CDR3 in DNA: TGTGCCAGCAGTGAATATAGGGACAGGGGGAATTCACCCCTCCACTTT.

In this sample, this clone turned up many times. The V call is TRBV6-5, the J call TRBJ1-2, with TRBD1 matching 7 bases. This CDR3 region has 13 residues. J was trimmed by 4 bases and V by 11 bases; bases with no gene match: 10. Germline CDR1 reads MNHEY; CDR2 reads SVGAGI. CDR3 in amino acids: CASLRGQPYGYTF. The DNA for the CDR3 is TGTGCCTCGCTAAGGGGACAGCCCTATGGCTACACCTTC.

This clone has only one observation. The chain uses TRBV5-1 and TRBJ1-6, with 7 bases fitting TRBD1. Per the germline V gene, CDR1 is SGHRS and CDR2 is YFSETQ. The V and J ends lost 3 bases and 5 bases, in that order; junction bases with no gene match: 5. This CDR3 spans 15 amino acids. CDR3 region: CASSSGTADNSPLHF. The CDR3 nucleotides read TGCGCCAGCAGCTCGGGGACAGCGGATAATTCACCCCTCCACTTT.